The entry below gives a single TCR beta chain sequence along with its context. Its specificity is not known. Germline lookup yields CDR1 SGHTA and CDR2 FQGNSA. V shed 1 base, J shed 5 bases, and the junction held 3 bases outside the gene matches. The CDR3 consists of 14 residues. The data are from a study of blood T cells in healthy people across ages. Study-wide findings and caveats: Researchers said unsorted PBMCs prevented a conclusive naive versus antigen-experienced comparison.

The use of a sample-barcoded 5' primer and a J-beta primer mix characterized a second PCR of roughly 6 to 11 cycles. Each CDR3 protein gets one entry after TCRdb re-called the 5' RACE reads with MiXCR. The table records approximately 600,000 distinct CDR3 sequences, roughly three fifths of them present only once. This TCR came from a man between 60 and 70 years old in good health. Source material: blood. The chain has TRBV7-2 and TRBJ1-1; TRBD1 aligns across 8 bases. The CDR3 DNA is TGTGCCAGCAGCTTAGGGACAGGGCGGACTGAAGCTTTCTTT. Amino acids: CASSLGTGRTEAFF.